The 23 T cell receptor beta chains below were found in one sample sequenced in a study of T cell changes during pregnancy in multiple sclerosis. Assay used: immunoSEQ multiplex PCR; TCRdb lists only in-frame clones, some missing. The table shows over 30,000 clones, with 70% to 90% occurring only once. The input for sequencing was CD8+ T cells from peripheral blood mononuclear cells, taken in the third trimester of pregnancy. These receptors originate from a female donor with multiple sclerosis, enrolled in a pregnancy study.

This clone was recorded only once. The V gene is TRBV6-5, the J gene TRBJ2-2; the match to TRBD1 covers 8 bases. Per the germline V gene, CDR1 is MNHEY and CDR2 is SVGAGI. The V gene end was trimmed by 0 bases and the J gene end by 6 bases; junction bases not matched to a gene: 3. The CDR3 totals 15 residues. Here the CDR3 reads CASSYSWTGSGELFF. CDR3 DNA: TGTGCCAGCAGTTACTCTTGGACAGGGTCCGGGGAGCTGTTTTTT.

The V and J genes are TRBV15 and TRBJ1-1, with D perhaps TRBD1 (5 bases). There are 16 residues in the CDR3. Trimming left V 0 bases short and J 4 bases short, with 15 bases between. CDR1 is LNHNV, CDR2 YYDKDF, per germline (reference sequence). CDR3: CATSRDRDRGATEAFF. In DNA form, the CDR3 reads TGTGCCACCAGCAGAGATCGAGACAGAGGTGCCACTGAAGCTTTCTTT.

This chain links TRBV7-2 with TRBJ1-4, with TRBD1 as a possible D gene (6 bases). CDR3 length: 17 residues. Germline loops: CDR1 SGHTA, CDR2 FQGNSA. The V end lost 2 bases, the J end lost 4 bases, and 17 bases lay between the germline ends. Here the CDR3 reads CASSLPGWGLDNEKLFF. In nucleotides, the CDR3 is TGTGCCAGCAGCTTACCAGGATGGGGGCTTGATAATGAAAAACTGTTTTTT.

The chain carries TRBV9 and TRBJ2-2; maybe TRBD2 (5 bases). CDR3 length: 14 residues. Germline V CDR1 and CDR2: SGDLS, YYNGEE. V was clipped by 0 bases and J by 6 bases, with 9 bases between them. CDR3 nucleotides: TGTGCCAGCAGCGTAGGCTCGGGATCCGGGGAGCTGTTTTTT. Translation: CASSVGSGSGELFF.

This rearrangement joins TRBV12-5 to TRBJ2-3; unclear D gene. CDR1 is LGHNT, CDR2 FRNRAP, per germline. With 5 bases removed from V and 3 bases from J, the gap between germline ends came to 12 bases. The CDR3 length is 14 residues. As DNA, the CDR3 is TGTGCTAGTGGTGGAGCCCTTGGTACAGATACGCAGTATTTT. This encodes CASGGALGTDTQYF.

V and J are TRBV2 and TRBJ2-5; the match to TRBD1 covers 9 bases. V dropped 6 bases and J dropped 2; count of bases not matched to a gene: 10. This CDR3 is built from 16 residues. CDR1 is SNHLY, CDR2 FYNNEI, per germline. CDR3 loop: CASSQRHRGLQETQYF. Written as DNA, the CDR3 is TGTGCCAGCAGCCAAAGACACAGGGGGCTTCAAGAGACCCAGTACTTC.

The rearrangement uses TRBV6-6 and TRBJ2-1; D uncertain. From germline, CDR1 is MNHNY and CDR2 SVGAGI (reference sequence). CDR3 length equals 14 residues. V lost 0 bases and J 0 bases, leaving 3 bases between the germline ends. In DNA, the CDR3 is TGTGCCAGCAGTTACTCCAGCTCCTACAATGAGCAGTTCTTC. Protein: CASSYSSSYNEQFF.

Remarks on this clone: The same CDR3 can be traced to other DNA sequences in this sample. V is TRBV4-1 and J is TRBJ1-5; D may be TRBD1 (6 bases). Germline lookup yields CDR1 MGHRA and CDR2 YSYEKL. The ends were cut back, 0 bases at V and 4 bases at J, with 13 bases in the middle. The CDR3 is made up of 16 amino acids. CDR3 sequence: CASSQEVGGRNQPQHF. CDR3 bases: TGCGCCAGCAGCCAAGAGGTCGGGGGGCGAAATCAGCCCCAGCATTTT.

J is TRBJ2-1 and V is TRBV29-1; the match to TRBD1 covers 12 bases. This CDR3 contains 14 residues. After removal of 7 bases from V and 9 bases from J, the junction contained 10 bases not matched to a gene. CDR1 is SQVTM and CDR2 is ANQGSEA in the germline V gene. As DNA, the CDR3 is TGCAGCGCCCCCGGGACAGGGGGCAGGGGTGAGCAGTTCTTC. Translating it yields CSAPGTGGRGEQFF.

The CDR3 DNA reads as TGTGCCAGCAGCTTAGAATCTGGTACAGGGGGTAACTCTGGAAACACCATATATTTT. Translating gives CASSLESGTGGNSGNTIYF. V gene TRBV7-6 combines with J gene TRBJ1-3; TRBD1 matches 8 bases. CDR3 size: 19 residues. CDR1 is SGHVS, CDR2 FNYEAQ, per germline. The V gene end was trimmed by 1 base and the J gene end by 0 bases; junction bases not matched to a gene: 11.

The chain is built from TRBV10-3 and TRBJ1-3; D ambiguous. CDR1 and CDR2 (germline): ENHRY, SYGVKD. V was cut by 10 bases and J by 4 bases, with 8 bases left in between. The CDR3 is 11 residues long. CDR3 bases: TGTGCCAGGCGGGAAGGAAACACCATATATTTT. Translated: CARREGNTIYF.

As DNA, the CDR3 is TGTGCCAGCAGTGCCGGGACACAAAGCACAGATACGCAGTATTTT. It translates to CASSAGTQSTDTQYF. This chain links TRBV2 with TRBJ2-3, with D possibly being TRBD1 (6 bases). V was clipped by 4 bases and J by 0 bases, with 11 bases between them. Germline CDR1 SNHLY, CDR2 FYNNEI. The CDR3 consists of 15 residues.

V and J are TRBV27 and TRBJ2-2, with 8 bases that match TRBD2. V lost 7 bases and J lost 0; bases outside the gene matches: 4. CDR3 size: 15 residues. From germline, CDR1 is MNHEY and CDR2 SMNVEV (reference sequence). The CDR3 DNA follows: TGTGCCAGCACTATCGGGGGGGCGAACACCGGGGAGCTGTTTTTT. It translates to CASTIGGANTGELFF.

CDR3 sequence (DNA): TGTGCCAGCACCCAGGGAAGGGGAAGTGAAAAACTGTTTTTT. Amino acids: CASTQGRGSEKLFF. The V gene is TRBV6-5, the J gene TRBJ1-4; a weak D match, TRBD1 (5 bases). Per the germline V gene, CDR1 is MNHEY and CDR2 is SVGAGI. Trimming took 7 bases from V and 7 from J, leaving 16 bases between them. This CDR3 contains 14 residues.

This clone was seen once. The chain recombines TRBV7-3 with TRBJ1-2; TRBD1 might be the D (5 bases). V lost 2 bases to trimming and J lost 7 bases, with 14 bases between them. This CDR3 comprises 14 residues. Germline V gene data show CDR1 as SGHTA and CDR2 as FQGTGA. The CDR3 sequence is CASSLGAATFGYTF. Here the CDR3 DNA reads TGTGCCAGCAGCTTAGGGGCAGCCACTTTTGGCTACACCTTC.

The V call is TRBV11-2, the J call TRBJ1-1, with D maybe TRBD1 (6 bases). CDR1 is SGHAT and CDR2 is FQNNGV in the germline V gene. The CDR3 is 14 residues long. Trimming shortened V by 8 bases and J by 1 base, and 14 bases separated the two germline ends. The CDR3 coding sequence is TGTGCCAGCGTTCCCGGGACAACGAACACTGAAGCTTTCTTT. This gives the protein CASVPGTTNTEAFF.

The V call is TRBV6-4, the J call TRBJ2-3, with D tentatively TRBD2 (5 bases). Germline V gene lookup returns CDR1 MRHNA and CDR2 SNTAGT. This CDR3 spans 14 amino acids. V lost 0 bases to trimming and J lost 4 bases, with 8 bases between them. The CDR3 loop is CASSDSRGSDTQYF. The DNA of the CDR3 is TGTGCCAGCAGTGACTCACGGGGTTCAGATACGCAGTATTTT.

The genes are TRBV2 and TRBJ1-2; 8 bases match TRBD1. Germline CDR1 is SNHLY and CDR2 is FYNNEI. V lost 10 bases and J lost 3; bases outside the gene matches: 7. The CDR3 length is 13 residues. CDR3 loop: CAIDQGAHYGYTF. DNA of the CDR3: TGTGCCATCGACCAGGGGGCCCACTATGGCTACACCTTC.

V and J are TRBV13 and TRBJ2-3, with TRBD2 matching over 15 bases. V was pared by 5 bases and J by 5 bases, with 5 bases of the junction left unmatched. The CDR3 sequence is 16 residues long. Germline V gene lookup returns CDR1 PRHDT and CDR2 FYEKMQ (reference sequence). The CDR3 spells CASSPGTSGGIDTQYF. In nucleotides, the CDR3 is TGTGCCAGCAGCCCAGGGACTAGCGGGGGGATAGATACGCAGTATTTT. Combining the CDR3 with reference TRBV13 and TRBJ2-3 gives the whole variable domain AAGVIQSPRHLIKEKRETATLKCYPIPRHDTVYWYQQGPGQDPQFLISFYEKMQSDKGSIPDRFSAQQFSDYHSELNMSSLELGDSALYFCASSPGTSGGIDTQYFGPGTRLTVL.

The chain recombines TRBV27 with TRBJ2-2; D remains ambiguous. With 5 bases removed from V and 3 bases from J, the gap between germline ends came to 4 bases. The CDR3 has 12 amino acids. Germline CDR1 reads MNHEY; CDR2 reads SMNVEV (reference sequence). The CDR3: CASSTYTGELFF. The CDR3 DNA is TGTGCCAGCAGTACATACACCGGGGAGCTGTTTTTT.

J is TRBJ1-2 and V is TRBV29-1, with TRBD1 identical over 7 bases. CDR3 length: 11 residues. Germline V gene sequence: CDR1 SQVTM, CDR2 ANQGSEA. J gave up 7 bases and V 4 bases, and 3 bases lay outside the gene matches. The CDR3 DNA sequence: TGCAGCGTTGCGACAGGGAGTGGCTACACCTTC. This sequence encodes CSVATGSGYTF.

The J gene is TRBJ1-1, the V gene TRBV23-1; D unclear. TRBV23-1 falls under the ORF class, with uncertain function. This CDR3 comprises 14 residues. The ends were cut back, 0 bases at V and 1 base at J, with 6 bases in the middle. The CDR3 spells CASSQSSQNTEAFF. The CDR3 DNA reads as TGCGCCAGCAGTCAATCGAGCCAGAACACTGAAGCTTTCTTT.

DNA for the CDR3: TGTGCCAGCAGCTTAGGTCGGGGAAAGGAGGGCTACACCTTC. Translation gives CASSLGRGKEGYTF. The genes are TRBV7-9 and TRBJ1-2; D not certain. Between the trimmed V and J ends, which lost 1 base and 8 bases, there was a span of 14 bases. CDR3 length: 14 amino acids. Germline CDR1 SEHNR, CDR2 FQNEAQ (reference sequence).